The clone carrying this T cell receptor (beta chain) was detected many times. What it recognizes is unknown. RNA transcripts yielded amplified TCR beta CDR3 regions. TCR CDR3 regions were first amplified by RT-PCR with HTBI primers. TCRdb analysed the multiplex PCR reads with MiXCR anew, one entry per CDR3 protein. This repertoire shows 250,000 to 350,000 distinct CDR3 sequences, 16% found once; its top ten account for around a third. These data come from a study of T cells in Graves' hyperthyroidism and ophthalmopathy. The study, taken as a whole, reports: From stable hyperthyroidism, ophthalmopathy was separated by a 13 V-J model.

CDR3 length: 15 residues. The V and J ends lost 2 bases and 5 bases, in that order; junction bases with no gene match: 4. The germline V gene has CDR1 ENHRY and CDR2 SYGVKD. The sample taken for sequencing was blood. This TCR was recovered from a man younger than 40 with Graves' hyperthyroidism. The rearrangement joins TRBV10-3 to TRBJ1-1; TRBD1 matches 11 bases. The CDR3 is CAISEPDRGRTEAFF. The DNA for the CDR3 is TGTGCCATCAGTGAGCCGGACAGGGGGCGGACTGAAGCTTTCTTT.